Shown below are 20 T cell receptor beta chains from a single sample sequenced in a study of CD8+ T cells in alopecia areata. RNA was isolated and reverse transcribed to cDNA, the sequencing template. TCRdb keeps only in-frame clones here, not all; method: immunoSEQ multiplex PCR. The specimen has about 120,000 clones, none found just once. The sample was lesional skin. The receptors were gathered from a C3H/HeJ mouse with alopecia areata. For this strain, the MHC haplotype corresponds to H2-k.

This clone was observed a handful of times. The gene names given are mouse names. Sequencing ends 4 residues short of the CDR3 end; the germline J gene provides the rest. The V and J genes are TRBV19 and TRBJ2-7, with TRBD1 identical over 7 bases. The CDR3 sequence is 13 residues long. In germline, CDR1 is FNHDT, CDR2 SITEND (reference sequence). This chain's CDR3 is CASSRAGGYEQYF. Partial CDR3 DNA: TGTGCCAGCAGTAGGGCAGGGGGTTAT.

This clone was detected a few times. Mouse gene names and germline throughout. The CDR3 end is not reached by the read, which stops 4 residues before it; the germline J gene fills it in. The same CDR3 is also encoded by other DNA sequences in this sample. V is TRBV19 and J is TRBJ1-2; D possibly corresponds to TRBD1 (6 bases). The CDR3 loop spans 14 amino acids. Trimming took 2 bases from V and 1 from J, leaving 9 bases between them. CDR1 is FNHDT, CDR2 SITEND, per germline (reference sequence). The sequenced part of the CDR3 DNA is TGTGCCAGCAGTATCTCCAGGGGAAACTCC. This encodes CASSISRGNS. The CDR3 in full is CASSISRGNSDYTF.

This clone has only a few counts. Genes here carry mouse names. The DNA ends 4 residues before the CDR3 does, and the rest of the CDR3 is filled in from the germline J gene. V and J are TRBV19 and TRBJ1-4; 9 nucleotides agree with TRBD1. J was trimmed by 5 bases and V by 2 bases; bases with no gene match: 4. The CDR3 is 15 amino acids. Germline V gene data show CDR1 as FNHDT and CDR2 as SITEND (reference sequence). This chain's CDR3 is CASSMRDRENERLFF. The CDR3 bases that were read are TGTGCCAGCAGTATGCGGGACAGGGAGAACGAA.

This clone was counted many times. Gene and germline names: mouse. The read ends 4 residues before the CDR3 terminus; that terminus is restored from the germline J gene. This sequence joins TRBV13-3 and TRBJ1-1; TRBD1 aligns across 7 bases. This CDR3 has 16 amino acids. The ends lost 2 bases at V and 0 bases at J; junction bases unmatched: 7. Per the germline V gene, CDR1 is NNHDY and CDR2 is SYVADS. The CDR3 loop reads CASSDPPGQSNTEVFF. The CDR3 bases that were read are TGTGCCAGCAGTGACCCTCCGGGACAGTCAAACACA.

There are a few counts of this clone. Each gene name is a mouse one. The read ends 4 residues shy of where the CDR3 ends; the end is completed using the germline J gene. The chain has TRBV19 and TRBJ1-1; maybe TRBD1 (6 bases). CDR1 is FNHDT, CDR2 SITEND, per germline (reference sequence). The V end lost 2 bases, the J end lost 1 base, and 15 bases lay between the germline ends. CDR3 length: 16 residues. The sequenced part of the CDR3 DNA is TGTGCCAGCAGTATCACCAAAACAGGGAAAAACACA. Translating gives CASSITKTGKNT. The entire CDR3 reads CASSITKTGKNTEVFF.

This clone showed up just a few times. Gene labels here are mouse ones. The read terminates 4 residues before the CDR3 end, so the remaining end is supplied by the germline J gene. The rearrangement links TRBV13-3 to TRBJ1-2; 9 positions match TRBD1. Germline assignment: CDR1 NNHDY and CDR2 SYVADS. The CDR3 runs 14 residues. CDR3 region: CASSDRDRDPDYTF. CDR3 DNA (partial): TGTGCCAGCAGTGATAGGGACAGGGATCCC.

On this clone: Gene names refer to mouse genes. CDR3 loop: CASSDATGNYAEQFF. The sequenced part of the CDR3 DNA is TGTGCCAGCAGTGATGCCACAGGAAACTATGCT. The chain is built from TRBV13-3 and TRBJ2-1; possible D gene TRBD1, 5 bases. The missing CDR3 end, 4 residues past where the read stops, is filled in from the germline J gene. V lost 0 bases and J 1 base, leaving 8 bases between the germline ends. CDR1 NNHDY and CDR2 SYVADS come from the germline V gene. The CDR3 loop spans 15 amino acids.

This clone was seen a handful of times. Mouse gene names and germline throughout. CDR3 DNA (partial): TGTGCCAGCGGGGACTGGGGGGGCGCGGGGGAC. Protein: CASGDWGGAGD. In full, the CDR3 is CASGDWGGAGDTQYF. The rearrangement uses TRBV13-2 and TRBJ2-5; 13 nucleotides agree with TRBD2. The read comes to an end 4 residues before the CDR3 does, leaving the germline J gene to fill in the end. The CDR3 extends over 15 amino acids. Per germline, CDR1 NNHNN and CDR2 SYGAGS (reference sequence).

Remarks on this clone: Gene names and germline match the mouse. From the germline J gene comes the end of the CDR3, since the read stops 4 residues before it. The V and J genes are TRBV5 and TRBJ2-1; a possible D gene is TRBD1 (6 bases). Trimming took off 0 bases at V and 1 base at J, with 13 bases between the two ends. CDR1 is LGHNA, CDR2 YNLKQL, per germline (reference sequence). The CDR3 is made up of 17 amino acids. CDR3 bases read: TGTGCCAGCAGCCAAGACAAGGACAGAAACAACTATGCT. Translated, it gives CASSQDKDRNNYA. The CDR3 in full is CASSQDKDRNNYAEQFF.

This clone has only a few counts. Germline and genes: mouse. The read ends 4 residues shy of where the CDR3 ends; the end is completed using the germline J gene. This sequence joins TRBV19 and TRBJ1-1, with D perhaps TRBD1 (5 bases). This CDR3 comprises 15 residues. With 0 bases removed from V and 0 bases from J, the gap between germline ends came to 9 bases. Germline lookup yields CDR1 FNHDT and CDR2 SITEND (reference sequence). The CDR3 here is CASSIDQGTNTEVFF. CDR3 DNA (partial): TGTGCCAGCAGTATAGATCAGGGAACAAACACA.

Points on this clone: The germline and genes are mouse ones. The missing CDR3 end, 4 residues past where the read stops, is filled in from the germline J gene. The chain uses TRBV13-3 and TRBJ2-3, with 9 bases identical to TRBD1. J lost 1 base, V lost 0 bases, and 9 bases had no gene match. Looked up from germline, CDR1 is NNHDY and CDR2 is SYVADS. The length of the CDR3 is 18 residues. The CDR3 protein is CASSDARDREWGAETLYF. The part of the CDR3 DNA that was read is TGTGCCAGCAGTGATGCACGGGACAGGGAATGGGGTGCAGAA.

This clone was seen more than once but under ten times. Gene names denote mouse genes. The sequence runs out 4 residues before the end of the CDR3; the remainder is reconstructed from the germline J gene. The chain recombines TRBV1 with TRBJ2-7, with 7 bases identical to TRBD1. CDR3 length: 14 residues. Germline V gene sequence: CDR1 NSQYPW, CDR2 LRSPGD (reference sequence). Incomplete CDR3 DNA: TGCACCTGCAGTGCAGCTGGGACAGAATAT. Its translation: CTCSAAGTEY. The full-length CDR3 reads as CTCSAAGTEYEQYF.

This clone was counted a few times. Germline and genes here are mouse. The read ends 4 residues before the CDR3 terminus; that terminus is restored from the germline J gene. This chain links TRBV1 with TRBJ2-5, with D possibly TRBD1 on 5 matching bases. Germline loops: CDR1 NSQYPW, CDR2 LRSPGD (reference sequence). Trimming removed 0 bases from V and 1 base from J, with 11 bases in between. The CDR3 extends over 16 amino acids. The CDR3 region is CTCSADRRGYQDTQYF. CDR3 bases read: TGCACCTGCAGTGCAGATAGGAGGGGTTACCAAGAC. The whole variable domain, remainder taken from reference TRBV1 and TRBJ2-5, is VTLLEQNPRWRLVPRGQAVNLRCILKNSQYPWMSWYQQDLQKQLQWLFTLRSPGDKEVKSLPGADYLATRVTDTELRLQVANMSQGRTLYCTCSADRRGYQDTQYFGPGTRLLVL.

Of note for this clone: The germline and genes are mouse ones. The CDR3 end falls 4 residues outside the read, so it is completed with the germline J gene. This chain joins TRBV13-3 and TRBJ2-2; tentative D call: TRBD1 (6 bases). The germline gives CDR1 NNHDY, CDR2 SYVADS. V gave up 2 bases and J gave up 0 bases, with 11 bases separating them. The CDR3 is 16 amino acids. Here the CDR3 reads CASSEMGTSNTGQLYF. The sequenced part of the CDR3 DNA is TGTGCCAGCAGTGAAATGGGGACATCAAACACCGGG.

This clone was seen only a few times. Genes and germline are mouse. The read ends 4 residues shy of where the CDR3 ends; the end is completed using the germline J gene. J is TRBJ1-2 and V is TRBV13-3, with D possibly being TRBD1 (5 bases). The CDR3 has 13 residues. V gave up 6 bases and J gave up 4 bases, with 13 bases separating them. Looked up from germline, CDR1 is NNHDY and CDR2 is SYVADS. CDR3 amino acids: CASTAGRGSDYTF. The covered CDR3 bases are TGTGCCAGCACCGCAGGGAGGGGCTCC.

This clone was detected a few times. Germline and genes here are mouse. The read ends 4 residues before the CDR3 terminus; that terminus is restored from the germline J gene. V gene TRBV19 combines with J gene TRBJ2-3, with 12 bases identical to TRBD1. Germline V CDR1 and CDR2: FNHDT, SITEND (reference sequence). After removal of 7 bases from V and 2 bases from J, the junction contained 5 bases not matched to a gene. The CDR3 extends over 15 amino acids. This chain's CDR3 is CASSRDRGLAETLYF. Incomplete CDR3 DNA: TGTGCCAGCTCCCGGGACAGGGGGCTTGCAGAA.

Only a few counts were recorded for this clone. Gene names refer to mouse genes. The CDR3 is cut off 4 residues early in the read; its end comes from the germline J gene. The chain is built from TRBV1 and TRBJ2-2; tentative D call: TRBD2 (5 bases). In germline, CDR1 is NSQYPW, CDR2 LRSPGD (reference sequence). The CDR3 loop spans 16 amino acids. The germline V and J ends were trimmed by 0 bases and 4 bases, with 12 bases remaining between them. Partial CDR3 DNA: TGCACCTGCAGTGCAGATTCGGGATGGGGCACCGGG. Translated, it gives CTCSADSGWGTG. The full CDR3 reads CTCSADSGWGTGQLYF. The complete variable domain, with remaining parts taken from reference TRBV1 and TRBJ2-2, reads VTLLEQNPRWRLVPRGQAVNLRCILKNSQYPWMSWYQQDLQKQLQWLFTLRSPGDKEVKSLPGADYLATRVTDTELRLQVANMSQGRTLYCTCSADSGWGTGQLYFGEGSKLTVL.

This clone showed up just a few times. Mouse gene names and germline throughout. The CDR3 extends 4 residues past the end of the read, so its final part is completed from the germline J gene. The rearrangement links TRBV5 to TRBJ2-1; 9 bases map to TRBD2. J lost 5 bases, V lost 4 bases, and 6 bases had no gene match. Germline V CDR1 and CDR2: LGHNA, YNLKQL (reference sequence). CDR3 length equals 15 residues. CDR3 DNA (partial): TGTGCCAGCAGCCTCCCCTGGGGGGGGGATGCT. It is translated as CASSLPWGGDA. The entire CDR3 is CASSLPWGGDAEQFF.

The table lists this clone with a few counts. Genes and germline come from the mouse. The read falls 4 residues short of the CDR3 end, and the missing part is taken from the germline J gene. J is TRBJ2-7 and V is TRBV13-2; D is perhaps TRBD2 (7 bases). The CDR3 has 14 amino acids. Germline assignment: CDR1 NNHNN and CDR2 SYGAGS (reference sequence). The CDR3 reads CASGEWGATYEQYF. The sequenced CDR3 bases are TGTGCCAGCGGTGAATGGGGGGCCACTTAT.

With regard to this clone: Genes here carry mouse names. The read ends 4 residues shy of where the CDR3 ends; the end is completed using the germline J gene. The gene calls are TRBV1 and TRBJ2-3; 8 nucleotides align to TRBD2. From germline, CDR1 is NSQYPW and CDR2 LRSPGD (reference sequence). The CDR3 has 17 amino acids. V lost 0 bases to trimming and J lost 1 base; unmatched junction nucleotides: 6. CDR3 sequence: CTCSADGGGGGAETLYF. Partial CDR3 DNA: TGCACCTGCAGTGCAGATGGGGGGGGCGGTGGTGCAGAA.